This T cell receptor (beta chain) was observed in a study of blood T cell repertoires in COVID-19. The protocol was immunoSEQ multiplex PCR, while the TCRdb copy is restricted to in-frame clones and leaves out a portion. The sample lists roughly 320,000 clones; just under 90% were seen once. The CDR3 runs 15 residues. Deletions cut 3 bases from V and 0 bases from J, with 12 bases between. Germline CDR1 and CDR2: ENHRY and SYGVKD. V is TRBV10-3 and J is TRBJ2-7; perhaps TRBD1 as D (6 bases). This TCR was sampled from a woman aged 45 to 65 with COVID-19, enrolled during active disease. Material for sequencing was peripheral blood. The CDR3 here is CAISDDHRVSYEQYF. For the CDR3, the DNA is TGTGCCATCAGTGACGACCACAGGGTCTCCTACGAGCAGTACTTC.